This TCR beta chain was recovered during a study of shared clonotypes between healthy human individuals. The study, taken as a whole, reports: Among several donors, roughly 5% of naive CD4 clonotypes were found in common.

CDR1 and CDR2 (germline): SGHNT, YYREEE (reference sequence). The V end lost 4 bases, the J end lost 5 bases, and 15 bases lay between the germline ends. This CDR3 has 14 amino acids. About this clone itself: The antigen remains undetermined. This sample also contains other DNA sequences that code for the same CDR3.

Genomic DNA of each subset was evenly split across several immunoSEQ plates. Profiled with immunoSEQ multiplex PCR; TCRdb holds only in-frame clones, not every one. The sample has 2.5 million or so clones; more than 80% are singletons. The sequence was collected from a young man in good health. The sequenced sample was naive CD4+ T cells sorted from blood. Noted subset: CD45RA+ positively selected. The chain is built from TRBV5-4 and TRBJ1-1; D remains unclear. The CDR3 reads CASSPGGLGTEAFF. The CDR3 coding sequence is TGTGCCAGCAGCCCGGGTGGGTTGGGGACTGAAGCTTTCTTT.